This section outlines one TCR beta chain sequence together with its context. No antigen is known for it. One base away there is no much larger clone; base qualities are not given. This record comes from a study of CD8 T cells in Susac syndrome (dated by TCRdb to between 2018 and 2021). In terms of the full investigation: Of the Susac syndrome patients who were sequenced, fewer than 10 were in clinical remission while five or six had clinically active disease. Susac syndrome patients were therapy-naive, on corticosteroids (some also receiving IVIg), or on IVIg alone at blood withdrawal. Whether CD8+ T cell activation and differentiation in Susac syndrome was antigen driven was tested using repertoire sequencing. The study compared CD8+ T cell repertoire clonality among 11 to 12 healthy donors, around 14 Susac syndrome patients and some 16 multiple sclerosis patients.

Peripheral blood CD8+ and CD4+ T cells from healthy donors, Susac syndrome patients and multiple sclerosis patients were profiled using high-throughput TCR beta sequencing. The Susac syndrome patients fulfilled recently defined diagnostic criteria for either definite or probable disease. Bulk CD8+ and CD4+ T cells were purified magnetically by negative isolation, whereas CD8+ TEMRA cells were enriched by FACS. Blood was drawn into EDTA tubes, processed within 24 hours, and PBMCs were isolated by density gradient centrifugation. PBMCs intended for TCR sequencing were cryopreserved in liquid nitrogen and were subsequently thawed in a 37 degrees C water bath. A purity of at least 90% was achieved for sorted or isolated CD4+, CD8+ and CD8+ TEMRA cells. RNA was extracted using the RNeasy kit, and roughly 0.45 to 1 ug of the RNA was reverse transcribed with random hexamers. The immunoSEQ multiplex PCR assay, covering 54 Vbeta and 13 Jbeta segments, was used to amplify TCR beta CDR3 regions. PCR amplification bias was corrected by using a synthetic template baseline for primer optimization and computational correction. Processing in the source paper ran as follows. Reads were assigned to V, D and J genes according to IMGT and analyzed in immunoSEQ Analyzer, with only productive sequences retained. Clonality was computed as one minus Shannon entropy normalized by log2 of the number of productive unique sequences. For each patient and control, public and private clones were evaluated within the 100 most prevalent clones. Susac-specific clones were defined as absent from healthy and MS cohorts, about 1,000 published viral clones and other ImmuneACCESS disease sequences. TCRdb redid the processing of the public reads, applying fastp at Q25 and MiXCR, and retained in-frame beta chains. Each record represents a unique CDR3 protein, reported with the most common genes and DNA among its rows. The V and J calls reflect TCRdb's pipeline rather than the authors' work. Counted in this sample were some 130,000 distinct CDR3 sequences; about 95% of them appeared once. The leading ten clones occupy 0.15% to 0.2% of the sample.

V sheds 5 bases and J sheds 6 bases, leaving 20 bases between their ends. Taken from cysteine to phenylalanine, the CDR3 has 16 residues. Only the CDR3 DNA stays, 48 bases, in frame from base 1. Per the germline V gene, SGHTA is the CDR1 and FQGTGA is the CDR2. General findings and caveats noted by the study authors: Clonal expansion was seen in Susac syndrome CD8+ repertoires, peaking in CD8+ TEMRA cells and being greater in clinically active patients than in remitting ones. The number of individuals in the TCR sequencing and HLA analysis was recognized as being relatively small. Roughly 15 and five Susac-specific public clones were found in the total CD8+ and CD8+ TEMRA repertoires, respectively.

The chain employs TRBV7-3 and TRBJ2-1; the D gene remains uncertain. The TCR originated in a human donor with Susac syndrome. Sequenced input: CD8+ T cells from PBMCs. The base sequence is TGTGCCAGCAGCCAGACTTCCGGGCTGGGTAGCAATGAGCAGTTCTTC. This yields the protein CASSQTSGLGSNEQFF.